The entry that follows covers one T cell receptor (beta chain) sequence. This entry belongs to a study of blood T cell repertoires in COVID-19. Only in-frame clones appear in the TCRdb table, and some are missing; sequencing was by immunoSEQ multiplex PCR. The top ten hold 25% to 30% of the sample, which has over 70,000 clones, 84% seen once. The CDR3 contains 14 residues. Germline CDR1 and CDR2: PRHDT and FYEKMQ (reference sequence). V was trimmed by 2 bases and J by 4 bases, leaving 6 bases between them. The V and J genes are TRBV13 and TRBJ2-6, with D hard to call. The TCR originated in a human donor in a cohort sampled during active COVID-19. Sequenced: peripheral blood. CDR3: CASSLSGGANVLTF. In DNA form, the CDR3 reads TGTGCCAGCAGCTTATCCGGGGGGGCCAACGTCCTGACTTTC.